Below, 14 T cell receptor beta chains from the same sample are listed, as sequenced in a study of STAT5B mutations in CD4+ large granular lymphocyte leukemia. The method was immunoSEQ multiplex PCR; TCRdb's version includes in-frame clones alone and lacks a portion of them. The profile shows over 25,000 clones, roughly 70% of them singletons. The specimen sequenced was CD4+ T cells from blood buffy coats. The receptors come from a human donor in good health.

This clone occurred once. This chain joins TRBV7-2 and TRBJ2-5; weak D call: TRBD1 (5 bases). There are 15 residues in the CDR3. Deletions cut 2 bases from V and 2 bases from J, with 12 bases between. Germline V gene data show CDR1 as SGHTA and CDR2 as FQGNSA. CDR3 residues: CASSLLGAEQETQYF. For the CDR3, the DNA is TGTGCCAGCAGCTTACTTGGGGCCGAGCAAGAGACCCAGTACTTC.

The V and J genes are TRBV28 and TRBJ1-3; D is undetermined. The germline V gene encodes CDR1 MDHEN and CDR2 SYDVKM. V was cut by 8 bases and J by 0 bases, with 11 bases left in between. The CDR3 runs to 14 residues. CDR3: CASEQTSSGNTIYF. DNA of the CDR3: TGTGCCAGCGAACAGACCAGCTCTGGAAACACCATATATTTT.

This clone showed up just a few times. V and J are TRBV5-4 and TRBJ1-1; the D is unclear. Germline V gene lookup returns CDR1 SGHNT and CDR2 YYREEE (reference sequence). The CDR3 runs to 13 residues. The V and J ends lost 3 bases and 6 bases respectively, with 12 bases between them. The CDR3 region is CASSSDYLSEAFF. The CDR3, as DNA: TGTGCCAGCAGCTCCGATTATCTTTCTGAAGCTTTCTTT.

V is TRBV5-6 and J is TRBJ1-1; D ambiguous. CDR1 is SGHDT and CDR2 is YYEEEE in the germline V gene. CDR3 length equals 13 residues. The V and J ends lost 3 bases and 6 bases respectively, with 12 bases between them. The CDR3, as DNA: TGTGCCAGCAGCTCTCAGGTTGGGGCTGAAGCTTTCTTT. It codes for CASSSQVGAEAFF.

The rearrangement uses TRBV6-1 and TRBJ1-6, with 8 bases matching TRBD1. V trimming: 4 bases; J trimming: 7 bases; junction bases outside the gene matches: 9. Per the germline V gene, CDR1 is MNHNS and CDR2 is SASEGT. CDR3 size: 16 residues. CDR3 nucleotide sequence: TGTGCCAGCAGTGGAGAGGACAGGGTGGGAAATTCACCCCTCCACTTT. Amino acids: CASSGEDRVGNSPLHF.

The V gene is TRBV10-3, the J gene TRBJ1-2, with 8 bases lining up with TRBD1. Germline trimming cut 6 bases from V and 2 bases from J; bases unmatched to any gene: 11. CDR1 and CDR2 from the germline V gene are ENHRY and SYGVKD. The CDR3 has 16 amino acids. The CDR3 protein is CAISEGPGQGNYGYTF. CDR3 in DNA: TGTGCCATCAGCGAGGGTCCCGGACAGGGCAACTATGGCTACACCTTC.

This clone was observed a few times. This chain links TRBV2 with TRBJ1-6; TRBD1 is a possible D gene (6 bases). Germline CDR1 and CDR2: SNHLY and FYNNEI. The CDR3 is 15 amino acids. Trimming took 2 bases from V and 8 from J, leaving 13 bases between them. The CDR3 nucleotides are TGTGCCAGCAGTGAAAGGCCAGGGGAGGATTCACCCCTCCACTTT. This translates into CASSERPGEDSPLHF. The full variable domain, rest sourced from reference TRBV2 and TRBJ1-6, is EPEVTQTPSHQVTQMGQEVILRCVPISNHLYFYWYRQILGQKVEFLVSFYNNEISEKSEIFDDQFSVERPDGSNFTLKIRSTKLEDSAMYFCASSERPGEDSPLHFGNGTRLTVT.

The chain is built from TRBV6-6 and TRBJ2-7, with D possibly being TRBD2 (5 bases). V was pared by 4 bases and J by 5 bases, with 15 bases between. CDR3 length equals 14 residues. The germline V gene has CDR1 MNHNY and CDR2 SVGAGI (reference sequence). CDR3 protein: CASSSHRGWNEQYF. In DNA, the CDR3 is TGTGCCAGCAGTTCCCACCGAGGGTGGAACGAGCAGTACTTC.

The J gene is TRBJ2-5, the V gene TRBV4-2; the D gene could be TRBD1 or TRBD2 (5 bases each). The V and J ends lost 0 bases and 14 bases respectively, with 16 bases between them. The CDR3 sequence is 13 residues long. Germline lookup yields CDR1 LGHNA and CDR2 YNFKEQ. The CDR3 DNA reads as TGTGCCAGCAGCCAAGATAGGGGAACTAGGGAATACTTC. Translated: CASSQDRGTREYF.

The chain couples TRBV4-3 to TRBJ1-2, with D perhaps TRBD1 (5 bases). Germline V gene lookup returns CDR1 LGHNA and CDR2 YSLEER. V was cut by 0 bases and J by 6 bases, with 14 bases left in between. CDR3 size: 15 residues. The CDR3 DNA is TGCGCCAGCAGCCAAGATCTCGCCAGGGTCAATGGCTACACCTTC. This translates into CASSQDLARVNGYTF.

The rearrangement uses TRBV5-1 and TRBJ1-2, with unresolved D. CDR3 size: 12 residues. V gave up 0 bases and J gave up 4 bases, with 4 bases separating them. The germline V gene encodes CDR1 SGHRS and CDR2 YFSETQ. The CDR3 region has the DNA TGCGCCAGCAGCTTGGACTTCTATGGCTACACCTTC. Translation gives CASSLDFYGYTF.

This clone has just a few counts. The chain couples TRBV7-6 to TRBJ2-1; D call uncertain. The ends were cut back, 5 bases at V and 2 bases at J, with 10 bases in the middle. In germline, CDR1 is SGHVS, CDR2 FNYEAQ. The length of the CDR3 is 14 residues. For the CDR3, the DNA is TGTGCCAGCAGCAAGGGCGGAGCCTACAATGAGCAGTTCTTC. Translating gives CASSKGGAYNEQFF.

The CDR3 region is CASRPRVSGANVLTF. The CDR3 bases are TGTGCCAGCAGGCCAAGGGTCTCTGGGGCCAACGTCCTGACTTTC. The chain links TRBV5-6 to TRBJ2-6; D gene ambiguous. The V gene's germline CDR1 is SGHDT and CDR2 YYEEEE. The V and J ends lost 5 bases and 0 bases respectively, with 9 bases between them. This CDR3 region has 15 residues. The full variable domain, in which reference TRBV5-6 and TRBJ2-6 provide the parts outside the CDR3, is DAGVTQSPTHLIKTRGQQVTLRCSPKSGHDTVSWYQQALGQGPQFIFQYYEEEERQRGNFPDRFSGHQFPNYSSELNVNALLLGDSALYLCASRPRVSGANVLTFGAGSRLTVL.

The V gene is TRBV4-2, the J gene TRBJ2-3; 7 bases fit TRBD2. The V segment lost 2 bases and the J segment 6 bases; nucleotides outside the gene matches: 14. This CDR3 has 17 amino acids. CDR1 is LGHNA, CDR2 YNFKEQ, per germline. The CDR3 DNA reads TGTGCCAGCAGCCAACCCGACGCCGGGACTACCCCCGATACGCAGTATTTT. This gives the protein CASSQPDAGTTPDTQYF.